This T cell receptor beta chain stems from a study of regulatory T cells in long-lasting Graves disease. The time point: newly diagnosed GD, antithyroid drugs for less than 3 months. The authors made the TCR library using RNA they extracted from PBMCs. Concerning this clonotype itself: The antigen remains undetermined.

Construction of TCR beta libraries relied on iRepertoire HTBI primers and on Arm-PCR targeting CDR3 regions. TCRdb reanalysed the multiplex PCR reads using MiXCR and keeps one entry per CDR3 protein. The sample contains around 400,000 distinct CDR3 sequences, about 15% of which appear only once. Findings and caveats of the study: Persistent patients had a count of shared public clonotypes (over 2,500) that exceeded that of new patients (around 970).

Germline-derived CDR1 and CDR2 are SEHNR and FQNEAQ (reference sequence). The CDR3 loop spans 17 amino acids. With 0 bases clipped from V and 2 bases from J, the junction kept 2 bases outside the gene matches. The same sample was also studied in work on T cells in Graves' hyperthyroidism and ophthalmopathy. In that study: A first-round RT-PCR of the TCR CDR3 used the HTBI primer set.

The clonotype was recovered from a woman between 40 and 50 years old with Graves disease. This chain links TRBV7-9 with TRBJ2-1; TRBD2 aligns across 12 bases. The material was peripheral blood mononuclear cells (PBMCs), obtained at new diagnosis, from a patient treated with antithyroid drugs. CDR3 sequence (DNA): TGTGCCAGCAGCTTAGCGCGACTAGCGGGGGCCTACAATGAGCAGTTCTTC. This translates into CASSLARLAGAYNEQFF.